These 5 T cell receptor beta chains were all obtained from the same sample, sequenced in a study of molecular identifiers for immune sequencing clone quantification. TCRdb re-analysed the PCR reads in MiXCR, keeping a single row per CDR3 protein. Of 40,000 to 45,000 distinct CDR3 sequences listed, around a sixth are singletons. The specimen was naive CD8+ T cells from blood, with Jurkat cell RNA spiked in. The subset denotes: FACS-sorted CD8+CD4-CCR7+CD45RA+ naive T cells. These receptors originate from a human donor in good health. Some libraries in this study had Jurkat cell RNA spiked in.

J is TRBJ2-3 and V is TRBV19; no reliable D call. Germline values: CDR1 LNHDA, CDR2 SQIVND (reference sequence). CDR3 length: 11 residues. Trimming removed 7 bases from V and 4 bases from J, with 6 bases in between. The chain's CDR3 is CASTMADTQYF. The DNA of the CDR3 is TGTGCCAGTACGATGGCAGATACGCAGTATTTT. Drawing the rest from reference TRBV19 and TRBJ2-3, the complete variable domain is DGGITQSPKYLFRKEGQNVTLSCEQNLNHDAMYWYRQDPGQGLRLIYYSQIVNDFQKGDIAEGYSVSREKKESFPLTVTSAQKNPTAFYLCASTMADTQYFGPGTRLTVL.

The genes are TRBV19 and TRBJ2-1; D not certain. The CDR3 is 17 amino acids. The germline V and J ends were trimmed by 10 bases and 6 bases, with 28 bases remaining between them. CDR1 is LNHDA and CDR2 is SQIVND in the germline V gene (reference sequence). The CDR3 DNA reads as TGTGCCACCACCCTTCAAGCTGGCGCAACCCCCGGCAATGAGCAGTTCTTC. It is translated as CATTLQAGATPGNEQFF.

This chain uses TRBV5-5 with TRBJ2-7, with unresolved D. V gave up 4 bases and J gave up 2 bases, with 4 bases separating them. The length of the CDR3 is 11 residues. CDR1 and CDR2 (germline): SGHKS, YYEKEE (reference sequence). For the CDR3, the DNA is TGTGCCAGCAGCGTGGCCTACGAGCAGTACTTC. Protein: CASSVAYEQYF.

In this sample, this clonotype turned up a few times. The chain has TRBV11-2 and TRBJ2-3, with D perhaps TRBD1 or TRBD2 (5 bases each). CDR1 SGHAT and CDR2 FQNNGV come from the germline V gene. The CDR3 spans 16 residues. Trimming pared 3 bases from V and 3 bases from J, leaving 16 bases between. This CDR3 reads CASSFVTGPATDTQYF. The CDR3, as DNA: TGTGCCAGCAGCTTCGTTACGGGGCCAGCAACAGATACGCAGTATTTT.

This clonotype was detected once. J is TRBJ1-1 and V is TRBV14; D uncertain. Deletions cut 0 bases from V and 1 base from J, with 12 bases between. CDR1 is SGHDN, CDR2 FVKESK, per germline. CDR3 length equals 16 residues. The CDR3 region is CASSQDLIVKNTEAFF. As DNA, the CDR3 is TGTGCCAGCAGCCAAGATCTGATCGTGAAGAACACTGAAGCTTTCTTT.